The 2 T cell receptor beta chains presented below share a single source sample, sequenced in a study of tumor and adjacent non-tumor tissue in lung cancer. The library came from three nested PCR rounds adapted from ARM-PCR protocols. A single record per CDR3 protein comes from TCRdb applying MiXCR to the multiplex PCR reads. The sample lists approximately 120,000 distinct CDR3 sequences, over 55% occurring once. This sample's RNA came from whole unsorted tissue. More than 3 cm separated this lung sample from the edge of the tumor. Material for sequencing was distant non-tumor lung tissue. These receptors originate from a man between 60 and 75 years old with non-small cell lung cancer.

Remarks on this clonotype: Just one base apart from a much larger clone, this may be a read error. The chain uses TRBV29-1 and TRBJ2-1; no clear D gene. Germline-derived CDR1 and CDR2 are SQVTM and ANQGSEA. V was clipped by 6 bases and J by 6 bases, with 18 bases between them. The CDR3 spans 14 residues. This chain's CDR3 is CSVLGPSSGNEQFF. As DNA, the CDR3 is TGCAGCGTCCTTGGGCCCTCTTCTGGCAATGAGCAGTTCTTC.

This clonotype has ten or more counts. The V call is TRBV20-1, the J call TRBJ1-1; no clear D. The CDR3 is 12 residues long. Germline V lookup: CDR1 DFQATT, CDR2 SNEGSKA (reference sequence). V was pared by 3 bases and J by 1 base, with 6 bases between. This CDR3 is CSASWQNTEAFF. CDR3 DNA: TGCAGTGCTAGTTGGCAGAACACTGAAGCTTTCTTT.